What follows is one TCR beta chain and its context. No antigen is known for it. Profiling relied on immunoSEQ multiplex PCR, and the TCRdb table lists in-frame clones only, not all of them. Of a few hundred thousand clones listed, roughly 85% are singletons. The sample is drawn from a study of cytomegalovirus exposure and HLA in healthy donors. Points from the study as a whole: Listed as cytomegalovirus-associated were 150 or so TCR beta chains. The majority of TCR sequences were rare, yet some public TCRs appeared in many donors. In vitro confirmation showed three CMV-associated chains to be CMV antigen specific.

CDR1 KGHSH and CDR2 LQKENI come from the germline V gene. The ends were cut back, 3 bases at V and 2 bases at J, with 15 bases in the middle. This CDR3 region has 16 residues. The sequencing input was PBMCs. The chain is built from TRBV18 and TRBJ2-3; possibly TRBD2 for D (6 bases). The clonotype was recovered from a young woman in good health and CMV-seronegative. CDR3 sequence: CASSPSLAVPTDTQYF. DNA for the CDR3: TGTGCCAGCTCACCCTCGTTAGCGGTTCCCACAGATACGCAGTATTTT.